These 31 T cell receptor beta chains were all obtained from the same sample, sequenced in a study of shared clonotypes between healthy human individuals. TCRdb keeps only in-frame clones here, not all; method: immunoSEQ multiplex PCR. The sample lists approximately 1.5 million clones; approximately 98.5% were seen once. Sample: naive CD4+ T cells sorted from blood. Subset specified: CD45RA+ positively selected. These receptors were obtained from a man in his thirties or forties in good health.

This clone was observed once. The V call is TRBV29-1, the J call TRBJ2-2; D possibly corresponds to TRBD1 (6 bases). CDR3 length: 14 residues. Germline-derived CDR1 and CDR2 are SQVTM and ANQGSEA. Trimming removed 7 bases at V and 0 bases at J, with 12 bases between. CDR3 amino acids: CSAGQLSNTGELFF. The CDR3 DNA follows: TGCAGCGCCGGACAGCTATCGAACACCGGGGAGCTGTTTTTT.

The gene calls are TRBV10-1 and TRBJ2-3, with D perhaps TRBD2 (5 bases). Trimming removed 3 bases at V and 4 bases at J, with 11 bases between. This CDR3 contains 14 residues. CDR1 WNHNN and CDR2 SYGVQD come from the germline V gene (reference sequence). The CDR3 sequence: CASSEWLAADTQYF. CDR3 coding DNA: TGCGCCAGCAGTGAATGGCTAGCCGCAGATACGCAGTATTTT.

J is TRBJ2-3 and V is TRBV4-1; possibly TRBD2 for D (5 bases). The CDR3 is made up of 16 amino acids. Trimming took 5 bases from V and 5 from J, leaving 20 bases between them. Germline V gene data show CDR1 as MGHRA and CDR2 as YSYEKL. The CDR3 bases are TGCGCCAGCAGCACTCTCGGGCGGGCCGTGAAAGATACGCAGTATTTT. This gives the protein CASSTLGRAVKDTQYF.

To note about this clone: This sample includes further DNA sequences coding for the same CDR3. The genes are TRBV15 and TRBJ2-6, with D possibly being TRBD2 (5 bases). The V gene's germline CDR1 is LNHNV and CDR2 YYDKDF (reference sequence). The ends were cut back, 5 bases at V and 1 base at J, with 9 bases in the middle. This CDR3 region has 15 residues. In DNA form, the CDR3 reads TGTGCCACCAGCCGTGGCGGGTCTGGGGCCAACGTCCTGACTTTC. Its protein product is CATSRGGSGANVLTF.

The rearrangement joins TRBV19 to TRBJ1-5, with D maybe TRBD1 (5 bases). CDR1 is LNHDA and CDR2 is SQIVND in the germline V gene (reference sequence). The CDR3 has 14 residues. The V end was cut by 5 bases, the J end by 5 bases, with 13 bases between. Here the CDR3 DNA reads TGTGCCAGTAGTGGGAGAGGGGTAGATCAGCCCCAGCATTTT. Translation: CASSGRGVDQPQHF.

The CDR3 DNA sequence: TGTGCCAGCAGTCACGGACCCACAGATACGCAGTATTTT. It translates to CASSHGPTDTQYF. The V call is TRBV27, the J call TRBJ2-3; D gene ambiguous. Deletions cut 5 bases from V and 2 bases from J, with 8 bases between. The CDR3 spans 13 residues. The germline V gene has CDR1 MNHEY and CDR2 SMNVEV (reference sequence).

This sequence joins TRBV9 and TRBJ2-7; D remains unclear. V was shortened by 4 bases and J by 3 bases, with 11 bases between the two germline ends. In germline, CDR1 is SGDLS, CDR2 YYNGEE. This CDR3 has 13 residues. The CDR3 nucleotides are TGTGCCAGCAGCCCCCGAAAGGGCTACGAGCAGTACTTC. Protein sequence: CASSPRKGYEQYF. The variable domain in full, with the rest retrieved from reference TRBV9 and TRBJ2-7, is DSGVTQTPKHLITATGQRVTLRCSPRSGDLSVYWYQQSLDQGLQFLIQYYNGEERAKGNILERFSAQQFPDLHSELNLSSLELGDSALYFCASSPRKGYEQYFGPGTRLTVT.

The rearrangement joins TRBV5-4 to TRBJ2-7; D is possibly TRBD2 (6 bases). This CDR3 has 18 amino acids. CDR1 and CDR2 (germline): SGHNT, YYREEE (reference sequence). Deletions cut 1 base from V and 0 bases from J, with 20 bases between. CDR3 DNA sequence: TGTGCCAGCAGCTTGTTCGGAGAGGGGAGAGCGGGCTCCTACGAGCAGTACTTC. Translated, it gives CASSLFGEGRAGSYEQYF.

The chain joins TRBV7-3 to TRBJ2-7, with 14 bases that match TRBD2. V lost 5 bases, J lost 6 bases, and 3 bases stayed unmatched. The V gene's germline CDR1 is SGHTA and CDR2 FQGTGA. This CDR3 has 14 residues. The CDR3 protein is CASSPGTSGSEQYF. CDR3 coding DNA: TGTGCCAGCAGCCCCGGGACTAGCGGGAGCGAGCAGTACTTC. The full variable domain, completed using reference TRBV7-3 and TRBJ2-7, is GAGVSQTPSNKVTEKGKYVELRCDPISGHTALYWYRQSLGQGPEFLIYFQGTGAADDSGLPNDRFFAVRPEGSVSTLKIQRTERGDSAVYLCASSPGTSGSEQYFGPGTRLTVT.

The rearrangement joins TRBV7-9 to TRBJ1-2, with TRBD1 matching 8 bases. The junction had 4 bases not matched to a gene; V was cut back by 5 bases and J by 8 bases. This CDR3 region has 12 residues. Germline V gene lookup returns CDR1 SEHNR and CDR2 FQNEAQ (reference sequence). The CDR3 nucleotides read TGTGCCAGCAGCCGGACAGGGAAGGGCTACACCTTC. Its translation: CASSRTGKGYTF.

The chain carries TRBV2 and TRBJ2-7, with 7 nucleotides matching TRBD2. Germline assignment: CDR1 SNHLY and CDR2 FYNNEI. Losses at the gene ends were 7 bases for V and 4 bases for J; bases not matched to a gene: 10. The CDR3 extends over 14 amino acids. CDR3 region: CASKSGGRAYEQYF. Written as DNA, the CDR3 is TGTGCCAGCAAGTCTGGCGGGAGAGCGTACGAGCAGTACTTC.

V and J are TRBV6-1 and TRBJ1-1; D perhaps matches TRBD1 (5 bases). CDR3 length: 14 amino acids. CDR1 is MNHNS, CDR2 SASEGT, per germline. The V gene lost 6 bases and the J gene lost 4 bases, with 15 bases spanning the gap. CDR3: CASRRRDGGTEAFF. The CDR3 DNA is TGTGCCAGCAGGAGACGGGACGGGGGCACTGAAGCTTTCTTT.

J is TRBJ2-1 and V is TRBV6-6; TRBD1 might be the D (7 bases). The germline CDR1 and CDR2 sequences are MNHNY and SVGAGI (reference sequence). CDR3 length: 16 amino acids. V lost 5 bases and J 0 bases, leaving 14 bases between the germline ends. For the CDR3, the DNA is TGTGCCAGCAGTAGAATCCAGGGGGGCTCCTACAATGAGCAGTTCTTC. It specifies CASSRIQGGSYNEQFF.

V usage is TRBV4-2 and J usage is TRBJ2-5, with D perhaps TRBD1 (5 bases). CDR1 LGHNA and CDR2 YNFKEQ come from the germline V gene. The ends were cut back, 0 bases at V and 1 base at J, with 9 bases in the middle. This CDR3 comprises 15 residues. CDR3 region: CASSQDGAIQETQYF. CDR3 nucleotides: TGTGCCAGCAGCCAAGATGGGGCTATCCAAGAGACCCAGTACTTC.

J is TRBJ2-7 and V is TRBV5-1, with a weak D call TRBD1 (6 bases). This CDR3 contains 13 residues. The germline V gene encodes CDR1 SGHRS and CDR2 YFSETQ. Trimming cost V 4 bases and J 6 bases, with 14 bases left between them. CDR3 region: CASSTLTGPEQYF. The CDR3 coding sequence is TGCGCCAGCAGCACGTTGACAGGTCCCGAGCAGTACTTC.

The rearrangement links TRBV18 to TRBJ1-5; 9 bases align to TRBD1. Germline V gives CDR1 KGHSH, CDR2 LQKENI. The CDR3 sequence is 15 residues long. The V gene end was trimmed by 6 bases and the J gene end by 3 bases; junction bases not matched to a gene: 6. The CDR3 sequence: CASSTGTGINQPQHF. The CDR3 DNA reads TGTGCCAGCTCGACCGGGACAGGGATCAATCAGCCCCAGCATTTT.

The CDR3 sequence is CASTNGTAYNEQFF. In DNA form, the CDR3 reads TGTGCCAGCACCAACGGGACAGCATACAATGAGCAGTTCTTC. The chain couples TRBV6-4 to TRBJ2-1; 7 nucleotides agree with TRBD1. CDR1 is MRHNA and CDR2 is SNTAGT in the germline V gene. Trimming removed 7 bases from V and 4 bases from J; junction bases left unmatched: 7. This CDR3 comprises 14 residues.

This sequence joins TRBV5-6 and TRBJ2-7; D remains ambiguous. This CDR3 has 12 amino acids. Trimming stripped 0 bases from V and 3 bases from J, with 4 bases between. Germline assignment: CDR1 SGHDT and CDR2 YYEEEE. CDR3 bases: TGTGCCAGCAGCTTGGCACTCTACGAGCAGTACTTC. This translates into CASSLALYEQYF.

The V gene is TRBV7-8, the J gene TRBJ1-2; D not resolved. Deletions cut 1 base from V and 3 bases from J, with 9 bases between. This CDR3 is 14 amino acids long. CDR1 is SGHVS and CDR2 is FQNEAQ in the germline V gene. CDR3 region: CASSLEGRYYGYTF. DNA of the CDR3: TGTGCCAGCAGCTTAGAGGGTCGTTACTATGGCTACACCTTC.

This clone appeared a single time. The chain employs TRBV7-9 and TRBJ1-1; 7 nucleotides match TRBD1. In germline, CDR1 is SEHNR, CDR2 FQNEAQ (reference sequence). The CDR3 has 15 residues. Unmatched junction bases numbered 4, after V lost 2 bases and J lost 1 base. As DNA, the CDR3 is TGTGCCAGCAGCTTACGGCAGGGGGGGAACACTGAAGCTTTCTTT. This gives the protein CASSLRQGGNTEAFF.

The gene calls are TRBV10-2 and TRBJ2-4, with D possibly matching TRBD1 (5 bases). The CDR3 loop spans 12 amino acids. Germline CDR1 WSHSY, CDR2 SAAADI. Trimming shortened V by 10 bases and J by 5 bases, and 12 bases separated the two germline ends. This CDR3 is CATQQGENIQYF. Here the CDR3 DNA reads TGCGCCACTCAGCAAGGGGAAAACATTCAGTACTTC.

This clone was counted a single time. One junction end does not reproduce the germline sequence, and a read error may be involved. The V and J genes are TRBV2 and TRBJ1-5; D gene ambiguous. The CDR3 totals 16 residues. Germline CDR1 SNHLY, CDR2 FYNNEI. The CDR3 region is CASSRTKRHSYQPQHF. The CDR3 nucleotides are TGTGCCAGCAGCCGGACGAAAAGACATAGCTATCAGCCCCAGCATTTT.

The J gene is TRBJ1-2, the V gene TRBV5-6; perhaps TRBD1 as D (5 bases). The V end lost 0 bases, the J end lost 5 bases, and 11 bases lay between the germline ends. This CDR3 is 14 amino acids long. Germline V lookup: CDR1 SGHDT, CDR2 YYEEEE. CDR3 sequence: CASSLGRVSYGYTF. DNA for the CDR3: TGTGCCAGCAGCTTGGGCAGGGTCTCGTATGGCTACACCTTC.

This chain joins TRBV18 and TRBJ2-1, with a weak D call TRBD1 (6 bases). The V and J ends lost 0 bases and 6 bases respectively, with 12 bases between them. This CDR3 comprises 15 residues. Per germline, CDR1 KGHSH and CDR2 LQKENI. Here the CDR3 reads CASSPPGASGNEQFF. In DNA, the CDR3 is TGTGCCAGCTCACCACCGGGGGCTAGTGGCAATGAGCAGTTCTTC.

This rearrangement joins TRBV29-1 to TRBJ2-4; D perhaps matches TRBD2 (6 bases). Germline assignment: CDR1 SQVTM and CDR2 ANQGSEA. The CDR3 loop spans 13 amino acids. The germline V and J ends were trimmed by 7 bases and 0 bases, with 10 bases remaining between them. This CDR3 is CSASEGAKNIQYF. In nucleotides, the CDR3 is TGCAGCGCCTCGGAGGGAGCCAAAAACATTCAGTACTTC.

CDR3 bases: TGTGCCAGCAGCTTACTAGCGGGAGGGCCGTCCTACAATGAGCAGTTCTTC. Translated, it gives CASSLLAGGPSYNEQFF. The chain employs TRBV7-6 and TRBJ2-1, with 12 bases identical to TRBD2. Germline CDR1 is SGHVS and CDR2 is FNYEAQ. Unmatched junction bases numbered 3, after V lost 2 bases and J lost 1 base. CDR3 length equals 17 residues.

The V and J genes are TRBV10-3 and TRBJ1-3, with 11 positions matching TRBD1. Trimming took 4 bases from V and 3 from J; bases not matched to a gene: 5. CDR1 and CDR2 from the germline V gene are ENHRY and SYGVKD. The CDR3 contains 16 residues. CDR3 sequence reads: CAISAWTGGFGNTIYF. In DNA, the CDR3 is TGTGCCATCAGTGCCTGGACAGGGGGCTTTGGAAACACCATATATTTT.

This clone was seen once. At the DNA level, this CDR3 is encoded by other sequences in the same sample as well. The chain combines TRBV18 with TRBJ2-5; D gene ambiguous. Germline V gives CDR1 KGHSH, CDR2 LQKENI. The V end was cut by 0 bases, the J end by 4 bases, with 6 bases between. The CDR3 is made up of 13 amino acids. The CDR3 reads CASSPPGLETQYF. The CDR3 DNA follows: TGTGCCAGCTCACCACCGGGGTTAGAGACCCAGTACTTC.

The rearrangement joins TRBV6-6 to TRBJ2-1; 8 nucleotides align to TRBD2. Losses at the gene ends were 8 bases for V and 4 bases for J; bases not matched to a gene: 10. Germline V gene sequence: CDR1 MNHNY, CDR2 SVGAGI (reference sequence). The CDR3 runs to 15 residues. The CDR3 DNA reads TGTGCCAGCCTTGACGGGAGGGCCGGTTACAATGAGCAGTTCTTC. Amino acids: CASLDGRAGYNEQFF.

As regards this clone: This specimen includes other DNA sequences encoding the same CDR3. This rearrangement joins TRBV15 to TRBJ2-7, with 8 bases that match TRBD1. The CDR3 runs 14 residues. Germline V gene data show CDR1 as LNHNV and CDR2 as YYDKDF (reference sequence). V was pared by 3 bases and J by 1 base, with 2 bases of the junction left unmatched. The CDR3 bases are TGTGCCACCAGCAGGGACAGGGCTTCCTACGAGCAGTACTTC. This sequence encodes CATSRDRASYEQYF.

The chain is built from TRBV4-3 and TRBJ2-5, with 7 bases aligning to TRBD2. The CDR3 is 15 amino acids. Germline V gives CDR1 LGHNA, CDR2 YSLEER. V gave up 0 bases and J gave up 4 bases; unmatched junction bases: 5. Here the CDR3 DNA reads TGCGCCAGCAGCCAAGAAGGGACTAATTCAGAGACCCAGTACTTC. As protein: CASSQEGTNSETQYF.